Detailed here is one T cell receptor beta chain. Its target is unknown. This entry comes from a study of a mutant IDH1 vaccine in newly diagnosed glioma. Study at large: Previous treatment comprised radiotherapy, temozolomide, or both, mostly both.

Produced via immunoSEQ multiplex PCR; TCRdb's table is partial and in-frame only. The data hold some 130,000 clones, with about 82% observed a single time. The time point: week 11, during vaccination. Every vaccine dose comprised 300 ug of mutant IDH1 20-mer peptide plus topical imiquimod. CDR3 length: 14 amino acids. V lost 1 base and J 7 bases, leaving 14 bases between the germline ends. Germline V lookup: CDR1 GTSNPN, CDR2 SVGIG (reference sequence). This specimen was PBMCs, taken from a glioma patient whose treatment included an IDH1 peptide vaccine. The chain has TRBV30 and TRBJ1-5; tentative D call: TRBD1 (5 bases). The clonotype comes from a man aged 35 to 55 with glioma. The CDR3 coding sequence is TGTGCCTGGAGTGCAGGTCAGGGATGGCAGCCCCAGCATTTT. This sequence encodes CAWSAGQGWQPQHF.